This entry lists 3 T cell receptor beta chains sequenced from one sample in a study of cytomegalovirus exposure and HLA in healthy donors. The PCR employed 60 Vbeta primers together with 13 Jbeta primers. TCRdb's copy holds only in-frame clones and misses some; the assay was immunoSEQ multiplex PCR. The sample has some 130,000 clones, about 70% seen once; the top ten hold around 3.1%. Sequenced sample: PBMCs. These receptors were collected from a man aged 40-55 years in good health and CMV-seronegative.

The V call is TRBV15, the J call TRBJ2-7; possibly TRBD1 for D (6 bases). The germline V gene encodes CDR1 LNHNV and CDR2 YYDKDF (reference sequence). V lost 1 base and J lost 4, with 14 bases in between. The CDR3 is 15 amino acids. CDR3 nucleotides: TGTGCCACCAGCAGAGGGCAGGGGTTATTTTACGAGCAGTACTTC. This translates into CATSRGQGLFYEQYF.

The V call is TRBV2, the J call TRBJ2-3; TRBD2 agrees at 10 bases. Germline CDR1 and CDR2: SNHLY and FYNNEI. This CDR3 region has 14 residues. With 7 bases clipped from V and 2 bases from J, the junction kept 3 bases outside the gene matches. CDR3 sequence (DNA): TGTGCCAGCACCGGACTAGCGGACACAGATACGCAGTATTTT. Translating gives CASTGLADTDTQYF.

This chain joins TRBV2 and TRBJ2-5, with D possibly matching TRBD2 (6 bases). Looked up from germline, CDR1 is SNHLY and CDR2 is FYNNEI. The CDR3 is made up of 13 amino acids. The V and J ends lost 7 bases and 5 bases respectively, with 14 bases between them. The CDR3: CASNGGGSETQYF. For the CDR3, the DNA is TGTGCCAGCAACGGGGGAGGTAGTGAGACCCAGTACTTC. Full variable domain (remainder filled in from reference TRBV2 and TRBJ2-5): EPEVTQTPSHQVTQMGQEVILRCVPISNHLYFYWYRQILGQKVEFLVSFYNNEISEKSEIFDDQFSVERPDGSNFTLKIRSTKLEDSAMYFCASNGGGSETQYFGPGTRLLVL.